This entry describes one TCR beta chain. This clonotype has more than one count but fewer than ten. What this receptor recognizes is not known. Base quality data are lacking; no much larger clone is found one base away. These data are taken from a study of T-cell memory formation after mild COVID-19 (dated by TCRdb to the early 2020s). About the full investigation: TCR sequence clusters from the two donors were largely donor specific. In a couple of donors, T-cell clones that expanded and contracted after mild COVID-19 were tracked by sequencing TCRalpha and TCRbeta repertoires over time. The cohort comprised two young, previously healthy adult volunteers, one female and one male.

Ficoll-Paque density gradient centrifugation was used to isolate PBMCs. Sequencing was carried out with an Illumina NovaSeq 6000. Using 5'RACE with constant-segment primers, TCRalpha and TCRbeta cDNA libraries were constructed, with sample barcodes and unique molecular identifiers added in the process. RNA was extracted from every sample with Trizol reagent. Amplification of the libraries took two PCR steps, and the second step added a second sample barcode plus Illumina TruSeq adapters. Sequencing of libraries was performed on an Illumina NovaSeq with 2 x 150 bp paired-end reads. In the original analysis: Reads were demultiplexed and collapsed into UMI-guided consensus sequences with migec v1.2.7. Using mixcr v2.1.11, the UMI consensuses were aligned to TRA and TRB V and J templates and assembled into clonotypes. A clonotype was counted as expanded or contracted only if both edgeR and NoisET called the change significant, with noise models trained on biological replicates. edgeR calls used a false discovery rate-adjusted p below 0.01 and a log2 fold-change threshold of 1. As an exploratory analysis of dynamics, max-normalized trajectories of the 1000 most abundant clonotypes were examined with PCA combined with hierarchical clustering. Separately sequenced CD4+ and CD8+ repertoires were used to assign the CD4 or CD8 phenotype of responding clones. The public sequencing data were trimmed at Q25 with fastp and processed into clonotypes with MiXCR by TCRdb, which kept only in-frame beta chains. Each entry is one CDR3 protein sequence, shown with its most common DNA and genes. TCRdb, not the original authors, processed these V and J calls. This sample holds 89,000 or so distinct CDR3 sequences; about 13% were observed only once. The top ten constitute around two fifths of the sample.

In the germline V gene, CDR1 corresponds to LGHNT and CDR2 to FRNRAP. The V end loses 6 bases and the J end loses 6 bases, and a stretch of 12 bases separates them. The CDR3 starts with the cysteine, ends with the phenylalanine, and has 13 residues. The kept DNA is CDR3 alone, 39 bases in frame from the first base. What the research found in general, with its limitations: The study included only a couple of mild cases, and larger cohorts that include severe cases with pre-infection samples were judged to be necessary. Contracting CD4+ clones appeared mostly in the CM and EM memory subsets, whereas CD8+ clones were enriched in EMRA. Balanced CD4/CD8 phenotypes were observed for clones contracting from day 15 to 85, whereas a bias towards CD4+ was observed for a second wave of clones expanding from day 15 to 37. Some responding clones were found in pre-infection memory, which suggests that pre-existing cross-reactive memory T cells took part in the SARS-CoV-2 response. SARS-CoV-2 specificity of the second-wave clones peaking on day 37 was not confirmed.

Here the chain combines TRBV12-5 and TRBJ1-5; TRBD1 is perhaps the D gene, given 5 matching bases. The sample consisted of PBMCs or a T cell subset sorted from them (not recorded which). The receptor was derived from a man in his late teens or twenties who had mild COVID-19 (a few samples of this study predate the infection). The sample titles of this study are shuffled in the database, so cell type and time point are left out; the donor was told from shared clones. The nucleotide sequence reads as follows: TGTGCTAGTGGGGCGTGGGGCGGTCAGCCCCAGCATTTT. Its product reads: CASGAWGGQPQHF.